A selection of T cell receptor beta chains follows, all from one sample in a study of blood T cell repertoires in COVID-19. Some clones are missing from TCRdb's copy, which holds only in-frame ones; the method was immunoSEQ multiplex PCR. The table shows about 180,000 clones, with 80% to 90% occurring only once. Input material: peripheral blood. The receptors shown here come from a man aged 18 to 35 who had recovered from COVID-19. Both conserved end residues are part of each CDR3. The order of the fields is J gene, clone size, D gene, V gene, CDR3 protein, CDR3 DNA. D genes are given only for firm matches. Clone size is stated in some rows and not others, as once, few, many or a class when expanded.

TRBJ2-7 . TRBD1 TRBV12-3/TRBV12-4 CASSATGAHEQYF TGTGCCAGCAGTGCAACAGGGGCCCACGAGCAGTACTTC
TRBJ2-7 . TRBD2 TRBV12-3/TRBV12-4 CASSLSGNEQYF TGTGCCAGCAGTTTAAGCGGGAACGAGCAGTACTTC
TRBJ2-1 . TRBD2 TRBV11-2 CASSPSGRRYNEQFF TGTGCCAGCAGCCCCAGCGGGAGACGGTACAATGAGCAGTTCTTC
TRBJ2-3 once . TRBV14 CASSQETRLDTQYF TGTGCCAGCAGCCAAGAAACTAGGTTAGATACGCAGTATTTT
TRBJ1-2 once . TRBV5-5 CASSLAIGQSPYGYTF TGTGCCAGCAGCTTGGCCATAGGACAGAGTCCCTATGGCTACACCTTC
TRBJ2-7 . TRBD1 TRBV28 CASSRAGTGSEQYF TGTGCCAGCTCACGTGCCGGGACAGGGAGCGAGCAGTACTTC
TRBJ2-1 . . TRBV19 CASSIAVLEKQFF TGTGCCAGTAGTATAGCGGTCCTAGAGAAGCAGTTCTTC
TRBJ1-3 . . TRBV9 CASSVASGSGNTIYF TGTGCCAGCAGCGTAGCATCGGGGTCTGGAAACACCATATATTTT
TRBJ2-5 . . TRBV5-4 CASSFKQVRQETQYF TGTGCCAGCAGCTTTAAACAGGTCCGACAAGAGACCCAGTACTTC
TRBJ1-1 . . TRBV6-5 CASSYSPGIDTEAFF TGTGCCAGCAGTTACTCTCCAGGGATAGACACTGAAGCTTTCTTT
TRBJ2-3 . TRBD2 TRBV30 CAWSVTSPITDTQYF TGTGCGTGGAGCGTGACTAGCCCGATCACAGATACGCAGTATTTT
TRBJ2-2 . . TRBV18 CASSPPSGTGELFF TGTGCCAGCTCACCACCGAGCGGGACCGGGGAGCTGTTTTTT
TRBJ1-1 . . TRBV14 CASSLAMNTEAFF TGTGCCAGCAGCCTCGCGATGAACACTGAAGCTTTCTTT
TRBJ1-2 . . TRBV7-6 CASTSAGYGYTF TGTGCCAGCACCTCGGCAGGCTATGGCTACACCTTC
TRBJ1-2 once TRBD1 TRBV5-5 CASSFGQGFGYTF TGTGCCAGCAGCTTTGGACAGGGGTTTGGCTACACCTTC
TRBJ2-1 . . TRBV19 CASSNSPGSYNEQFF TGTGCCAGTAGTAATTCCCCCGGCTCCTACAATGAGCAGTTCTTC
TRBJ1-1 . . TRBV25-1 CASSEYREAEAFF TGTGCCAGCAGTGAATATCGGGAGGCCGAGGCTTTCTTT
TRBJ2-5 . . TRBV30 CAWSVRRGETQYF TGTGCCTGGAGTGTCCGTAGGGGAGAGACCCAGTACTTC
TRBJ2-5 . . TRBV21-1 CASSKNSGQGARETQYF TGTGCCAGCAGCAAAAATTCAGGACAGGGGGCCCGAGAGACCCAGTACTTC
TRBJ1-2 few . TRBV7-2 CASSPRTSSYGYTF TGTGCCAGCAGCCCTCGCACGTCCAGCTATGGCTACACCTTC
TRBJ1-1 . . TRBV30 CAWSERSTEAFF TGTGCCTGGAGTGAGAGGAGCACTGAAGCTTTCTTT
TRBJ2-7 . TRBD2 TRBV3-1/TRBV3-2 CASSHRPQTSGIPYEQYF TGTGCCAGCAGCCATAGACCGCAGACTAGCGGAATCCCCTACGAGCAGTACTTC
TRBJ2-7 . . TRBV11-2 CASSYAGQTRRQYF TGTGCCAGCAGCTACGCGGGACAGACAAGGCGGCAGTACTTC
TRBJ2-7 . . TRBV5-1 CASSLGISYEQYF TGCGCCAGCAGCCTCGGGATCTCCTACGAGCAGTACTTC
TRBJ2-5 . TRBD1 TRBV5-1 CASSTRPGQGNLETQYF TGCGCCAGCAGCACTAGGCCGGGACAGGGTAATTTGGAGACCCAGTACTTC
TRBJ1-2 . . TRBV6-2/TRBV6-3 CASSPGSFGYTF TGTGCCAGCAGTCCGGGGTCGTTTGGCTACACCTTC
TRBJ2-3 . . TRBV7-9 CASSPERYGDTQYF TGTGCCAGCAGCCCCGAGCGGTATGGGGATACGCAGTATTTT
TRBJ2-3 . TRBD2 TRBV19 CASPPRTSGRAMVDTQYF TGTGCCAGCCCTCCAAGGACTAGCGGGAGGGCCATGGTGGATACGCAGTATTTT
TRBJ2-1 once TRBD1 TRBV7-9 CASSFGQGDYNEQFF TGTGCCAGCAGCTTTGGACAGGGCGATTACAATGAGCAGTTCTTC
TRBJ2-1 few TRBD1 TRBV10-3 CAITDRGPDEQFF TGTGCCATCACGGACAGGGGGCCAGATGAGCAGTTCTTC
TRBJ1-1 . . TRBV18 CASSPIQGYTEAFF TGTGCCAGCTCACCCATCCAGGGCTACACTGAAGCTTTCTTT
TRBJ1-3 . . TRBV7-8 CASSSGSSGNTIYF TGTGCCAGCAGCTCCGGGAGCTCTGGAAACACCATATATTTT